Listed below are T cell receptor beta chains from one sample, sequenced in a study of blood T cell repertoires in COVID-19. Clones were read by immunoSEQ multiplex PCR, and TCRdb kept only the in-frame ones, dropping some. The repertoire has around 100,000 clones, over 75% of them found once; the top ten carry 7% to 9.5%. Sequenced: peripheral blood. The receptor set was obtained from a man aged 25 to 45 in a cohort sampled during active COVID-19. Both conserved end residues are part of each CDR3. D genes are given only for firm matches.

16	TRBD1	TRBV27	TRBJ1-2	TGTGCCAGCAGTTACGACAGGGTCCCCACTAACTATGGCTACACCTTC	CASSYDRVPTNYGYTF
14	TRBD2	TRBV5-5	TRBJ2-7	TGTGCCAGCAGCTTGGCGGGGGGTGGCCACGAGCAGTACTTC	CASSLAGGGHEQYF
14	NA	TRBV10-2	TRBJ2-3	TGCGCCAGCAGTGAGTTAGCCTTCGGGGATACGCAGTATTTT	CASSELAFGDTQYF
13	NA	TRBV6-5	TRBJ2-7	TGTGCCAGCAGCGAGACAGGGCGGGGCGAGCAGTACTTC	CASSETGRGEQYF
13	NA	TRBV7-8	TRBJ1-1	TGTGCCAGCAGCTTTGGCAGGAACACTGAAGCTTTCTTT	CASSFGRNTEAFF
16	TRBD1	TRBV5-4	TRBJ2-5	TGTGCCAGCAGCCCAGGGACAGGGCGATTCCAAGAGACCCAGTACTTC	CASSPGTGRFQETQYF
16	NA	TRBV27	TRBJ1-4	TGTGCCAGCAGTTTGAACGGAGGCGGGGTTGGAGAAAAACTGTTTTTT	CASSLNGGGVGEKLFF
10	NA	TRBV20-1	TRBJ1-2	TGCAGTACGATAGAGGATGGCTACACCTTC	CSTIEDGYTF
12	TRBD1	TRBV7-9	TRBJ2-1	TGTGCCAGCGGGACAGGGGAAAATGAGCAGTTCTTC	CASGTGENEQFF
14	NA	TRBV7-8	TRBJ1-1	TGTGCCAGCAGCTCGGCGGGGGCCAGTACTGAAGCTTTCTTT	CASSSAGASTEAFF
14	NA	TRBV21-1	TRBJ1-2	TGTGCCAGCAGCAAAGAGGGCCAGGGGGTGGGCTACACCTTC	CASSKEGQGVGYTF